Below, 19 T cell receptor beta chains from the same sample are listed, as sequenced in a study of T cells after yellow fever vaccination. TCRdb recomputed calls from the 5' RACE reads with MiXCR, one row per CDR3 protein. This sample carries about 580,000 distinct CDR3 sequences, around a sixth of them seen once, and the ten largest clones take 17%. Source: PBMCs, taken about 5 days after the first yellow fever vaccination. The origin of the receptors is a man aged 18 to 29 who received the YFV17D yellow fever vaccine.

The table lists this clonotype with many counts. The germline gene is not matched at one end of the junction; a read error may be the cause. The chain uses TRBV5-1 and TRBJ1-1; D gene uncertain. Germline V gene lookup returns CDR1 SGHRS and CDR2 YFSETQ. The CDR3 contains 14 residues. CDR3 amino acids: CASSLVGIGTEAFF. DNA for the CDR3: TGTGCCAGCAGCTTAGTGGGGATCGGCACTGAAGCTTTCTTT. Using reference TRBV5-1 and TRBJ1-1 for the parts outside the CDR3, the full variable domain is KAGVTQTPRYLIKTRGQQVTLSCSPISGHRSVSWYQQTPGQGLQFLFEYFSETQRNKGNFPGRFSGRQFSNSRSEMNVSTLELGDSALYLCASSLVGIGTEAFFGQGTRLTVV.

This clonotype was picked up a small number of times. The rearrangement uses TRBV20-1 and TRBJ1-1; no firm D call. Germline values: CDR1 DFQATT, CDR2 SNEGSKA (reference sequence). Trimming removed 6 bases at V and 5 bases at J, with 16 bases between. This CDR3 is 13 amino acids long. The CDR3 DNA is TGCAGTGCAGACCGACCCCTTCAAACTGAAGCTTTCTTT. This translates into CSADRPLQTEAFF.

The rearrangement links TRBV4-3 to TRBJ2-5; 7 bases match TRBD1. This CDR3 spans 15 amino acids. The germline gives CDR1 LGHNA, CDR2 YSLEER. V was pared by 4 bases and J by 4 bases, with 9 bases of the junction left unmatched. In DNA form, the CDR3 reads TGCGCCAGCAGCCCGGCCGAAGGGGGCCCAGAGACCCAGTACTTC. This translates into CASSPAEGGPETQYF.

The chain's CDR3 is CASSPRGGQGYEQYF. The CDR3 nucleotides read TGTGCCAGCAGCCCGCGAGGGGGACAGGGCTACGAGCAGTACTTC. The V and J genes are TRBV7-2 and TRBJ2-7, with 9 bases that match TRBD1. Germline V gives CDR1 SGHTA, CDR2 FQGNSA. This CDR3 has 15 amino acids. The V and J ends lost 5 bases and 3 bases, in that order; junction bases with no gene match: 8.

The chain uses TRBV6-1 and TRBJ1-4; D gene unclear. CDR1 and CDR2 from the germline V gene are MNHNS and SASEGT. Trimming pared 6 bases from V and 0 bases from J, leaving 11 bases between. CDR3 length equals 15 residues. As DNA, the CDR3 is TGTGCCAGCAGAGATCCCAGCGCAACTAATGAAAAACTGTTTTTT. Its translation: CASRDPSATNEKLFF.

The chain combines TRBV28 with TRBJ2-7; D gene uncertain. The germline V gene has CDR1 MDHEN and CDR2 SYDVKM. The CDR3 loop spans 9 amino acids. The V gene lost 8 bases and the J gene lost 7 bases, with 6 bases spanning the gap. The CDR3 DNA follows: TGTGCCAGCGGGCAGGAGCAGTACGTC. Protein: CASGQEQYV.

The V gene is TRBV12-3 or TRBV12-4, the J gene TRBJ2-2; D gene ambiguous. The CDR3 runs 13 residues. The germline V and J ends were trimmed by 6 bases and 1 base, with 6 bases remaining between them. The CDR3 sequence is CASRLGNTGELFF. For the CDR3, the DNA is TGTGCCAGCAGATTGGGGAACACCGGGGAGCTGTTTTTT.

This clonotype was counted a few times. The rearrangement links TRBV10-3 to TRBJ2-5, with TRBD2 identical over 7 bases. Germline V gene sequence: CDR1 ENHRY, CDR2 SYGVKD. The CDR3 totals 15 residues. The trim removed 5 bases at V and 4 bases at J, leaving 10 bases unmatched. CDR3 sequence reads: CAISSLPGGGETQYF. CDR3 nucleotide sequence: TGTGCCATCAGTTCCCTCCCTGGGGGGGGAGAGACCCAGTACTTC.

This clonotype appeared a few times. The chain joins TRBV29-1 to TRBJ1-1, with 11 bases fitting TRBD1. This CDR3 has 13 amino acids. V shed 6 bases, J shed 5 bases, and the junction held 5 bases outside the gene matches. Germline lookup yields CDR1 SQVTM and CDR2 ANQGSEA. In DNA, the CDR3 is TGCAGCGTGTGGGACAGGGGGGGAACTGAAGCTTTCTTT. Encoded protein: CSVWDRGGTEAFF. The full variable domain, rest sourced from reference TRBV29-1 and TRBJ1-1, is SAVISQKPSRDICQRGTSLTIQCQVDSQVTMMFWYRQQPGQSLTLIATANQGSEATYESGFVIDKFPISRPNLTFSTLTVSNMSPEDSSIYLCSVWDRGGTEAFFGQGTRLTVV.

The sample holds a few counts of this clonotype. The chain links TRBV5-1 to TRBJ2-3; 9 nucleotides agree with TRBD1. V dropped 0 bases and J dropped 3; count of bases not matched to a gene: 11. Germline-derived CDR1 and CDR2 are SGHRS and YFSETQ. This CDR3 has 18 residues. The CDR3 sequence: CASSLVGQGSVSTDTQYF. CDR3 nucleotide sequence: TGCGCCAGCAGCTTGGTGGGACAGGGTAGTGTTTCGACAGATACGCAGTATTTT.

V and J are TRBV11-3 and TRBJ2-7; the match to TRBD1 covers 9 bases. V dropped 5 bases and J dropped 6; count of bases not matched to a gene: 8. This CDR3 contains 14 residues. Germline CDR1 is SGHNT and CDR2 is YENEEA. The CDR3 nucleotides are TGTGCCAGCAGCCTGGACAGGGGAAGGGGCGAGCAGTACTTC. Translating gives CASSLDRGRGEQYF. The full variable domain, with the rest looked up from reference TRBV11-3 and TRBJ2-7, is EAGVVQSPRYKIIEKKQPVAFWCNPISGHNTLYWYLQNLGQGPELLIRYENEEAVDDSQLPKDRFSAERLKGVDSTLKIQPAELGDSAVYLCASSLDRGRGEQYFGPGTRLTVT.

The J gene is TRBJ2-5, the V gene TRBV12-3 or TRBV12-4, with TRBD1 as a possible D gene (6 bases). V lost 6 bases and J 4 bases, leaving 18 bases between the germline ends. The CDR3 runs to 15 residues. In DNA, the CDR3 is TGTGCCAGCAGGAAACGGGACACCATGGGAGAGACCCAGTACTTC. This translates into CASRKRDTMGETQYF.

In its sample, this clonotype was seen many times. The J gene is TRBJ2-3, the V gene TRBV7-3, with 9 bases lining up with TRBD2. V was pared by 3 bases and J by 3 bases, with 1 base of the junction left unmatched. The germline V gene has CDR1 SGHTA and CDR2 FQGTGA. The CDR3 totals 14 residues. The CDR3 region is CASSFGLATDTQYF. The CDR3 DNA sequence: TGTGCCAGCAGCTTCGGACTAGCGACAGATACGCAGTATTTT.

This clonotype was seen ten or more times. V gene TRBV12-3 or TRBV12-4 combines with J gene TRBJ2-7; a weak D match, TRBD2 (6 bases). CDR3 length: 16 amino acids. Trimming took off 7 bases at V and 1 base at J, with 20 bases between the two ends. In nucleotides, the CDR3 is TGTGCCAGCACCCAGACCGGGACTCCGCGTTCCTACGAGCAGTACGTC. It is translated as CASTQTGTPRSYEQYV.

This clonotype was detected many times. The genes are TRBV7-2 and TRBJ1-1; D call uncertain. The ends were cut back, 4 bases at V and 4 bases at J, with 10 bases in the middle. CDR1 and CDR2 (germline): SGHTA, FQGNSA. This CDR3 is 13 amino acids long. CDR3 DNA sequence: TGTGCCAGCAGCTCTACGGGTTTCACTGAAGCTTTCTTT. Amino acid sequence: CASSSTGFTEAFF.

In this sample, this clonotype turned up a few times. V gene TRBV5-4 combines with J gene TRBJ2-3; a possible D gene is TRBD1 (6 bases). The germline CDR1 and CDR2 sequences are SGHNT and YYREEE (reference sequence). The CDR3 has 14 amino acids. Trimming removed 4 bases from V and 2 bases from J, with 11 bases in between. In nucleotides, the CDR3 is TGTGCCAGCAGCCGGGACATTTTCACAGATACGCAGTATTTT. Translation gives CASSRDIFTDTQYF. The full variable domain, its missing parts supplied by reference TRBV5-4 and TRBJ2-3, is ETGVTQSPTHLIKTRGQQVTLRCSSQSGHNTVSWYQQALGQGPQFIFQYYREEENGRGNFPPRFSGLQFPNYSSELNVNALELDDSALYLCASSRDIFTDTQYFGPGTRLTVL.

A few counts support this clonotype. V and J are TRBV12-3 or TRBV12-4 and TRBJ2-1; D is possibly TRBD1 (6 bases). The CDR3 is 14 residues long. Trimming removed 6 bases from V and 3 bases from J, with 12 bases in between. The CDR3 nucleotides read TGTGCCAGCAGCCTTACAGGGAACTACAATGAGCAGTTCTTC. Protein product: CASSLTGNYNEQFF.

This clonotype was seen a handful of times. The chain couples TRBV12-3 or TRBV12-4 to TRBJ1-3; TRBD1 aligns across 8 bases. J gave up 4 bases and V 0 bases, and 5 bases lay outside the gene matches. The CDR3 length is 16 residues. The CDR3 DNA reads TGTGCCAGCAGTTTAGCTCGCAGGGGGCGCGGAAACACCATATATTTT. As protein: CASSLARRGRGNTIYF.

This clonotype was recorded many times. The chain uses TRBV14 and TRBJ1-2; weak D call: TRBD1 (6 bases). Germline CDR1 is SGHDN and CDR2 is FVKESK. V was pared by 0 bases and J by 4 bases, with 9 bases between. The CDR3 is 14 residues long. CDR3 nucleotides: TGTGCCAGCAGCCAAGATCGGGGGGCCTATGGCTACACCTTC. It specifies CASSQDRGAYGYTF.